The T cell receptor (beta chain) described here comes from a study of T cell responses to AZD1222 COVID-19 vaccine. Study-wide results and limits: Spike was spanned by vaccine-associated CD4 TCRs, with dominance at 160-218 and 743-854. Only after the peak T cell response were repertoires sampled. Reportedly, nearly half of unique spike TCRs recognized epitopes outside B.1.351/B.1.1.7 mutations.

Note on this clone: Its antigen is currently unknown.

Sequencing was performed with immunoSEQ multiplex PCR; in TCRdb, only in-frame clones are kept and a portion is missing. The profile shows more than 11,000 clones, about 84% of them singletons. The source was peripheral blood, collected 28 days after the second AZD1222 dose. The origin of this receptor is an adult who received the AZD1222 COVID-19 vaccine.

CDR3 in amino acids: CASSYDRRRAAYGYTF. The DNA of the CDR3 is TGTGCCAGCAGTTACGACAGGCGAAGAGCGGCCTATGGCTACACCTTC. The genes are TRBV6-5 and TRBJ1-2; weak D call: TRBD1 (6 bases). The germline V gene encodes CDR1 MNHEY and CDR2 SVGAGI. V lost 2 bases to trimming and J lost 4 bases, with 17 bases between them. The length of the CDR3 is 16 residues.